This note documents a single T cell receptor beta chain sequence. Its binding antigen is unknown. The input lacks base qualities; no much larger clone sits a single base away. V was cut back by 4 bases and J by 5 bases, leaving a gap of 14 bases between them. CDR1 MNHEY and CDR2 SMNVEV are derived from the germline V gene (reference sequence). The CDR3, cysteine through phenylalanine, is 14 amino acids long. The read is trimmed to its CDR3 DNA, 42 bases read in frame from base 1. This sample is part of a study of T-cell memory formation after mild COVID-19 listed by TCRdb under 2021. General notes on the study: TCR sequence clusters from the two donors were found to be largely donor specific. In a couple of donors, T-cell clones that expanded and contracted after mild COVID-19 were tracked by sequencing TCRalpha and TCRbeta repertoires over time. Two young, previously healthy adult volunteers made up the cohort, one male and one female.

The instrument given in TCRdb is Illumina NovaSeq 6000. cDNA libraries for TCRalpha and TCRbeta were prepared by 5'RACE using constant-segment primers, with sample barcodes and unique molecular identifiers added. Trizol reagent was used to extract RNA from every sample. Library amplification was performed in two PCR steps, and a second sample barcode and Illumina TruSeq adapters were introduced in the second step. Libraries were sequenced on an Illumina NovaSeq with 2 x 150 bp paired-end reads. As for the original processing: With migec v1.2.7, reads were demultiplexed and then collapsed into UMI-guided consensus sequences. Using mixcr v2.1.11, UMI consensuses were aligned to TRA and TRB V and J templates and then assembled into clonotypes. A clonotype was counted as expanded or contracted only when both edgeR and NoisET called the clonotype significant, with the noise models trained on biological replicates. For edgeR calls, the thresholds were a false discovery rate-adjusted p below 0.01 and a log2 fold-change of 1. PCA with hierarchical clustering of max-normalized trajectories of the 1000 most abundant clonotypes was used as exploratory dynamics analysis. Separately sequenced CD4+ and CD8+ repertoires were used to assign a CD4 or CD8 phenotype to each responding clone. TCRdb itself trimmed the public reads at Q25 with fastp, ran MiXCR and retained productive beta chains. Every entry covers one CDR3 protein and lists the most common genes and DNA from its rows. What appears here as the V and J calls and clone size reflects TCRdb's work, not the paper's. For this sample there are approximately 500,000 distinct CDR3 sequences; around a quarter appear just once. The ten largest clones take up roughly an eighth of the sample.

The research as a whole found: Some responding clones were detected in pre-infection memory, which suggested that pre-existing cross-reactive memory T cells had joined the SARS-CoV-2 response. The study covered only two mild cases, and larger cohorts including severe cases with pre-infection samples were considered necessary. Contracting CD4+ clones were located mainly in the CM and EM memory subsets, whereas CD8+ clones were found to be enriched in EMRA. Clones contracting from day 15 to 85 had balanced CD4/CD8 phenotypes, while a second wave expanding from day 15 to 37 was biased towards CD4+. SARS-CoV-2 specificity of the second-wave clones peaking on day 37 was not confirmed.

Ficoll-Paque density gradient centrifugation was the method used to isolate PBMCs. This sequence originates from an adult woman who had mild COVID-19 (a few samples of this study predate the infection). The sample titles of this study are shuffled in the database, so cell type and time point are left out; the donor was told from shared clones. Specimen: PBMCs or a T cell subset sorted from them (not recorded which). The rearranged chain carries TRBV27 and TRBJ1-2, and possibly TRBD1, on 5 matching bases. This receptor carries the CDR3 CASSYGGVGYGYTF. The sequence in DNA is TGTGCCAGCAGTTATGGAGGGGTTGGGTATGGCTACACCTTC.